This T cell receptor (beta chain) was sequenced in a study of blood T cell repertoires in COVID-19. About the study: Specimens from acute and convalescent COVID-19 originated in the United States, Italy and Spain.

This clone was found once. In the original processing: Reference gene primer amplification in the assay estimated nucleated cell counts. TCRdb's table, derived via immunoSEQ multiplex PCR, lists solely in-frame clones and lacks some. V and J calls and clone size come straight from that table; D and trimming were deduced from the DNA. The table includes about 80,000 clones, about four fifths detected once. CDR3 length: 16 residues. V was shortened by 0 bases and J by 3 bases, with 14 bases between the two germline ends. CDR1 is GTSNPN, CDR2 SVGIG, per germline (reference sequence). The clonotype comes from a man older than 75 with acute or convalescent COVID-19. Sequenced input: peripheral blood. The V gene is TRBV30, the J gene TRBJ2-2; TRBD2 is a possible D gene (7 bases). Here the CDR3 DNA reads TGTGCCTGGAGTGTCTGGGGGGGGCAGGACACCGGGGAGCTGTTTTTT. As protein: CAWSVWGGQDTGELFF.